The 24 T cell receptor beta chains reported below all come from one sample, sequenced in a study of T cell responses to AZD1222 COVID-19 vaccine. Profiling relied on immunoSEQ multiplex PCR, and the TCRdb table lists in-frame clones only, not all of them. The table includes 98,000 or so clones, 85% to 90% detected once. The specimen was peripheral blood, collected on day 0 of AZD1222 vaccination. Source of these receptors: an adult in good health.

The V and J genes are TRBV6-5 and TRBJ2-5; D possibly corresponds to TRBD1 (8 bases). From germline, CDR1 is MNHEY and CDR2 SVGAGI. V was pared by 6 bases and J by 2 bases, with 16 bases between. The CDR3 runs 15 residues. CDR3 residues: CASRKTGGGQETQYF. CDR3 DNA: TGTGCCAGCAGAAAAACAGGGGGAGGGCAAGAGACCCAGTACTTC.

The chain carries TRBV7-2 and TRBJ1-5, with 8 bases fitting TRBD1. The CDR3 extends over 16 amino acids. The junction had 5 bases not matched to a gene; V was cut back by 4 bases and J by 0 bases. Looked up from germline, CDR1 is SGHTA and CDR2 is FQGNSA. The CDR3 is CASSSQGAPSNQPQHF. CDR3 coding DNA: TGTGCCAGCAGCTCCCAGGGGGCGCCTAGCAATCAGCCCCAGCATTTT.

The V gene is TRBV5-1, the J gene TRBJ1-2, with a possible D match to TRBD1 (5 bases). There are 14 residues in the CDR3. V was trimmed by 0 bases and J by 6 bases, leaving 12 bases between them. Germline V gene lookup returns CDR1 SGHRS and CDR2 YFSETQ. The DNA of the CDR3 is TGCGCCAGCAGCTTGGTGGCAGGGAACGATGGCTACACCTTC. Translation gives CASSLVAGNDGYTF.

V and J are TRBV30 and TRBJ1-1, with a possible D match to TRBD1 (6 bases). Germline V CDR1 and CDR2: GTSNPN, SVGIG (reference sequence). V was trimmed by 7 bases and J by 0 bases, leaving 12 bases between them. The CDR3 contains 13 residues. CDR3 DNA sequence: TGTGCCTACGGCAGGGGAATGAACACTGAAGCTTTCTTT. Its translation is CAYGRGMNTEAFF.

The chain uses TRBV3-1 (or the pseudogene TRBV3-2) and TRBJ2-1; D might be TRBD1 (6 bases). The CDR3 has 15 amino acids. V lost 4 bases, J lost 3 bases, and 13 bases lay in between. CDR1 and CDR2 (germline): LGHDT, YNNKEL (reference sequence). In DNA form, the CDR3 reads TGTGCCAGCAGCCCCATACTGGACAGCTACAATGAGCAGTTCTTC. It yields the protein CASSPILDSYNEQFF.

Comment on this clone: The sample holds other DNA sequences that translate to the same CDR3. This chain uses TRBV18 with TRBJ1-2; maybe TRBD1 (5 bases). This CDR3 comprises 14 residues. The ends were cut back, 0 bases at V and 1 base at J, with 6 bases in the middle. Germline V CDR1 and CDR2: KGHSH, LQKENI. The DNA for the CDR3 is TGTGCCAGCTCACCACCGACAGTTAACTATGGCTACACCTTC. Encoded protein: CASSPPTVNYGYTF.

This clone has only one observation. V and J are TRBV5-1 and TRBJ2-1; D might be TRBD1 or TRBD2, each matching 6 bases. V was shortened by 3 bases and J by 5 bases, with 9 bases between the two germline ends. The germline V gene encodes CDR1 SGHRS and CDR2 YFSETQ. The CDR3 has 13 amino acids. The CDR3 bases are TGCGCCAGCAGCTACCGGGGGCACAATGAGCAGTTCTTC. It translates to CASSYRGHNEQFF.

This chain connects TRBV5-4 to TRBJ1-6; 9 bases are shared with TRBD1. With V trimmed by 4 bases and J by 7 bases, 3 bases remained unmatched. The CDR3 is 14 residues long. Germline CDR1 and CDR2: SGHNT and YYREEE (reference sequence). DNA for the CDR3: TGTGCCAGCAGCCTCGGACAGGGGAATTCACCCCTCCACTTT. Translation gives CASSLGQGNSPLHF.

This rearrangement joins TRBV27 to TRBJ2-5; D assignment may be TRBD1 or TRBD2 (7 bases each). Per the germline V gene, CDR1 is MNHEY and CDR2 is SMNVEV (reference sequence). CDR3 length: 14 residues. V was clipped by 2 bases and J by 3 bases, with 10 bases between them. In nucleotides, the CDR3 is TGTGCCAGCAGTTTACAGGGGGGGAAAGAGACCCAGTACTTC. Translation gives CASSLQGGKETQYF.

This chain joins TRBV15 and TRBJ2-7; TRBD1 agrees at 7 bases. Trimming removed 4 bases from V and 3 bases from J; junction bases left unmatched: 3. Germline loops: CDR1 LNHNV, CDR2 YYDKDF (reference sequence). The length of the CDR3 is 13 residues. The CDR3 nucleotides are TGTGCCACCAGCATTGGACAGGACTACGAGCAGTACTTC. This translates into CATSIGQDYEQYF.

The gene calls are TRBV2 and TRBJ2-3; 12 nucleotides align to TRBD2. Trimming cost V 6 bases and J 2 bases; bases outside gene matches: 12. Germline CDR1 and CDR2: SNHLY and FYNNEI. The CDR3 extends over 18 amino acids. The CDR3 reads CASSAGLAGLIFTDTQYF. CDR3 sequence (DNA): TGTGCCAGCAGCGCAGGACTAGCGGGGCTCATCTTCACAGATACGCAGTATTTT.

The chain employs TRBV5-5 and TRBJ2-7, with D possibly TRBD1 on 6 matching bases. Per germline, CDR1 SGHKS and CDR2 YYEKEE (reference sequence). The CDR3 totals 14 residues. The V gene lost 4 bases and the J gene lost 4 bases, with 15 bases spanning the gap. DNA for the CDR3: TGTGCCAGCAGCCCATACAGGGTATCGTACGAGCAGTACTTC. Encoded protein: CASSPYRVSYEQYF.

The chain uses TRBV7-2 and TRBJ1-2, with TRBD1 identical over 7 bases. The CDR3 is made up of 16 amino acids. CDR1 is SGHTA, CDR2 FQGNSA, per germline. Germline trimming cut 5 bases from V and 8 bases from J; bases unmatched to any gene: 17. The CDR3 nucleotides read TGTGCCAGCAGCCTGGACCCAGCCAGGGGGGAGAAGGGCTACACCTTC. It specifies CASSLDPARGEKGYTF.

This clone was counted once. This rearrangement joins TRBV28 to TRBJ1-2; TRBD1 matches 9 bases. Germline loops: CDR1 MDHEN, CDR2 SYDVKM. Trimming cost V 1 base and J 6 bases; bases outside gene matches: 6. The CDR3 consists of 15 residues. The CDR3 spells CASSLSGTGPNGYTF. CDR3 DNA: TGTGCCAGCAGTTTATCAGGGACAGGGCCAAATGGCTACACCTTC.

The CDR3 loop reads CASSRARGTDTQYF. DNA for the CDR3: TGTGCCAGCAGCCGGGCCAGGGGCACAGATACGCAGTATTTT. The chain links TRBV6-5 to TRBJ2-3; weak D call: TRBD1 (5 bases). The V and J ends lost 6 bases and 1 base respectively, with 11 bases between them. CDR1 is MNHEY, CDR2 SVGAGI, per germline. CDR3 length equals 14 residues.

The rearrangement joins TRBV2 to TRBJ1-2, with 7 nucleotides matching TRBD1. J lost 6 bases, V lost 8 bases, and 15 bases had no gene match. Per germline, CDR1 SNHLY and CDR2 FYNNEI. The CDR3 is 15 amino acids. The CDR3 DNA reads TGTGCCAGCTTATCCCTTCGAGGGGGCGCGAATGGCTACACCTTC. It encodes CASLSLRGGANGYTF. The complete variable domain, with remaining parts taken from reference TRBV2 and TRBJ1-2, reads EPEVTQTPSHQVTQMGQEVILRCVPISNHLYFYWYRQILGQKVEFLVSFYNNEISEKSEIFDDQFSVERPDGSNFTLKIRSTKLEDSAMYFCASLSLRGGANGYTFGSGTRLTVV.

The J gene is TRBJ2-1, the V gene TRBV30; D not certain. Trimming took off 1 base at V and 6 bases at J, with 7 bases between the two ends. The length of the CDR3 is 12 residues. Germline V gives CDR1 GTSNPN, CDR2 SVGIG (reference sequence). The DNA of the CDR3 is TGTGCCTGGAGTGCTCAAGCCAATGAGCAGTTCTTC. It yields the protein CAWSAQANEQFF.

The chain combines TRBV5-4 with TRBJ1-6, with 10 bases aligning to TRBD1. V dropped 2 bases and J dropped 3; count of bases not matched to a gene: 5. This CDR3 has 17 residues. Germline assignment: CDR1 SGHNT and CDR2 YYREEE (reference sequence). CDR3 residues: CASSFPGQGRYNSPLHF. In DNA form, the CDR3 reads TGTGCCAGCAGCTTTCCGGGACAGGGGCGCTATAATTCACCCCTCCACTTT.

The genes are TRBV5-1 and TRBJ1-4; no definite D call. Between the trimmed V and J ends, which lost 1 base and 5 bases, there was a span of 15 bases. The CDR3 is 16 residues long. Germline loops: CDR1 SGHRS, CDR2 YFSETQ. The CDR3 sequence: CASSLQTNFANEKLFF. The CDR3 DNA sequence: TGCGCCAGCAGCTTGCAAACTAATTTCGCGAATGAAAAACTGTTTTTT.

The DNA for the CDR3 is TGTGCCAGCAGCCCCGGAGGGGGGGCTGTCGAGCAGTTCTTC. Its protein is CASSPGGGAVEQFF. This chain joins TRBV7-9 and TRBJ2-1; D is possibly TRBD2 (7 bases). Trimming left V 5 bases short and J 10 bases short, with 18 bases between. Germline V gives CDR1 SEHNR, CDR2 FQNEAQ (reference sequence). The CDR3 covers 14 residues.

The chain combines TRBV28 with TRBJ2-7; a weak D match, TRBD1 (6 bases). The CDR3 is 13 amino acids. Germline V gene data show CDR1 as MDHEN and CDR2 as SYDVKM. The V and J ends lost 8 bases and 0 bases respectively, with 11 bases between them. The CDR3, as DNA: TGTGCCAGCCTCCGGGACAACTCCTACGAGCAGTACTTC. This encodes CASLRDNSYEQYF.

The chain has TRBV29-1 and TRBJ2-2; 7 nucleotides match TRBD1. With 4 bases clipped from V and 0 bases from J, the junction kept 2 bases outside the gene matches. The CDR3 contains 14 residues. Germline CDR1 SQVTM, CDR2 ANQGSEA. The CDR3 here is CSVVGTANTGELFF. CDR3 nucleotide sequence: TGCAGCGTTGTGGGGACAGCGAACACCGGGGAGCTGTTTTTT.

The J gene is TRBJ1-5, the V gene TRBV3-1 (or the pseudogene TRBV3-2); TRBD1 matches at 8 bases. Germline assignment: CDR1 LGHDT and CDR2 YNNKEL (reference sequence). CDR3 size: 15 residues. The trim removed 4 bases at V and 4 bases at J, leaving 6 bases unmatched. CDR3 sequence reads: CASSLTQGANQPQHF. In nucleotides, the CDR3 is TGTGCCAGCAGCCTCACGCAGGGGGCGAATCAGCCCCAGCATTTT.

V gene TRBV10-3 combines with J gene TRBJ2-7; D tentatively fits TRBD1 or TRBD2 (5 bases each). This CDR3 is 12 amino acids long. Per the germline V gene, CDR1 is ENHRY and CDR2 is SYGVKD. The germline V and J ends were trimmed by 11 bases and 1 base, with 12 bases remaining between them. This CDR3 reads CAARDGSYEQYF. The CDR3 bases are TGTGCCGCCCGGGACGGGTCCTACGAGCAGTACTTC.